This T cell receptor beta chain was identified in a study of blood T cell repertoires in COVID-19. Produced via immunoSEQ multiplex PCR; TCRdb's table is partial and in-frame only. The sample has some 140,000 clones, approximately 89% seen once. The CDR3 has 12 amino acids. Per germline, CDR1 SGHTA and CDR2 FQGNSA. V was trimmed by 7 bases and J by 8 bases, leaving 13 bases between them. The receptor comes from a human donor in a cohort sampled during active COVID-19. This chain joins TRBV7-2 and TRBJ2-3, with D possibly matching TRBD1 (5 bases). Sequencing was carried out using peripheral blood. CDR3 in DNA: TGTGCCAGCACCCTGGGGCAGTTTACGCAGTATTTT. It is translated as CASTLGQFTQYF.